The T cell receptor (beta chain) under discussion was sequenced for a study of PD-1 blockade in classical Hodgkin lymphoma. Study-wide points: While CD8+ TCR diversity did not rise significantly by C4D1, CD4+ TCR diversity did. Diversity similar to that of newly diagnosed patients was seen at baseline in complete responders. Diminished baseline TCR diversity has been reported in newly diagnosed patients relative to healthy donors.

The table came from immunoSEQ multiplex PCR; TCRdb's copy has only in-frame clones and leaves some out. This table has tens of thousands of clones, approximately 80% appearing once. Time point defined: cycle 4 day 1 (C4D1), after less than seven weeks of nivolumab. Every patient had relapsed following autologous stem cell transplantation, and cohorts differed in brentuximab vedotin exposure. Each best response was a complete response, a partial response or progressive disease. This clone was seen more than once but under ten times. What it binds is not known. The V gene lost 5 bases and the J gene lost 6 bases, with 15 bases spanning the gap. The V gene's germline CDR1 is MNHEY and CDR2 SVGAGI. The CDR3 runs to 14 residues.

The receptor's source is a human donor with classical Hodgkin lymphoma. The rearrangement uses TRBV6-5 and TRBJ2-3; D not certain. The source was peripheral blood mononuclear cells (PBMCs), collected before the fourth cycle of nivolumab. The CDR3 loop reads CASSRTSLEDTQYF. CDR3 DNA: TGTGCCAGCAGTCGGACGTCCTTAGAGGATACGCAGTATTTT.